This TCR beta chain originates from a study of Ad26.COV2.S vaccination and SARS-CoV-2 variants. On the study more broadly: Once or twice, 56 days apart, Ad26.COV2.S was delivered intramuscularly. Findings and caveats of the study: Total T cell responses, in the TCR breadth and depth analyses, may have been underestimated.

About this clone: Its specificity is unknown.

Treatment in this sample: some 20 received Ad26.COV2.S at low or high dose, single or two shots; roughly five received placebo; per-sample allocation not given. Sampling was done on day 63 after the first vaccine or placebo injection. In the vaccine, an Ad26 vector expressed the SARS-CoV-2 spike of the Wuhan strain. TCRdb's copy holds only in-frame clones and misses some; the assay was immunoSEQ multiplex PCR. The profile shows 380,000 or so clones, around nine tenths of them singletons. The germline V gene has CDR1 MNHEY and CDR2 SVGAGI. V lost 2 bases and J lost 4; bases outside the gene matches: 4. The CDR3 is 14 amino acids.

The chain carries TRBV6-5 and TRBJ2-7; 8 nucleotides align to TRBD2. The input for sequencing was peripheral blood, taken in a trial of Ad26.COV2.S vaccine versus placebo. The receptor's source is a person aged 18-65 years who received the Ad26.COV2.S COVID-19 vaccine or a placebo. In nucleotides, the CDR3 is TGTGCCAGCAGTTACGGGGCTAGCGGGTACGAGCAGTACTTC. It encodes CASSYGASGYEQYF.